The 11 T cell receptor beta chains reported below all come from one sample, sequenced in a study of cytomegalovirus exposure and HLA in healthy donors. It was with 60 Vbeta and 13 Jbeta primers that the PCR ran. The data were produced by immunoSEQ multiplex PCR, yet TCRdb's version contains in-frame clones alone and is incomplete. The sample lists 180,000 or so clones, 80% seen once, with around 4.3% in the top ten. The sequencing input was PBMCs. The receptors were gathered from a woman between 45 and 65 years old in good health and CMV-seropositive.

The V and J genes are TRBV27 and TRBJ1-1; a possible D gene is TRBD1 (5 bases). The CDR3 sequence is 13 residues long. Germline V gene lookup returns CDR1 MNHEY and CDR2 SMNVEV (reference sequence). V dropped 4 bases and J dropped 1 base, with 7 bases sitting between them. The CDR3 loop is CASSSRENTEAFF. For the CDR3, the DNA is TGTGCCAGCAGTTCCAGGGAGAACACTGAAGCTTTCTTT.

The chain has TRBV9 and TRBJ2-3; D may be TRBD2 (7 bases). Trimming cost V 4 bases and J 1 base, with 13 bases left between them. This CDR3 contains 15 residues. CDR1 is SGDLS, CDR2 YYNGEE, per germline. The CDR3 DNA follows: TGTGCCAGCAGCCCGAGGGGGGGCGGCACAGATACGCAGTATTTT. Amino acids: CASSPRGGGTDTQYF.

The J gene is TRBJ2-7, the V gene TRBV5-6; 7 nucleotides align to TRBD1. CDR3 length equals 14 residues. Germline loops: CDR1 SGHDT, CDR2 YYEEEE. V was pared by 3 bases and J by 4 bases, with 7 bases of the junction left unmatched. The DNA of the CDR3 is TGTGCCAGCAGCTCACCGGGACAGCTTTACGAGCAGTACTTC. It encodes CASSSPGQLYEQYF.

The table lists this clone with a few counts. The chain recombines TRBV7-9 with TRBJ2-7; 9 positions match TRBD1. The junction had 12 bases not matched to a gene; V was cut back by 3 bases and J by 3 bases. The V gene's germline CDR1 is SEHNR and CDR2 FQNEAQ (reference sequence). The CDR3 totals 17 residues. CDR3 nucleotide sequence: TGTGCCAGCAGCTTGGCGGGACAGGGTTATTTCAACTACGAGCAGTACTTC. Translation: CASSLAGQGYFNYEQYF. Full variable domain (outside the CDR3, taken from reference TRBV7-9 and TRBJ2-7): DTGVSQNPRHKITKRGQNVTFRCDPISEHNRLYWYRQTLGQGPEFLTYFQNEAQLEKSRLLSDRFSAERPKGSFSTLEIQRTEQGDSAMYLCASSLAGQGYFNYEQYFGPGTRLTVT.

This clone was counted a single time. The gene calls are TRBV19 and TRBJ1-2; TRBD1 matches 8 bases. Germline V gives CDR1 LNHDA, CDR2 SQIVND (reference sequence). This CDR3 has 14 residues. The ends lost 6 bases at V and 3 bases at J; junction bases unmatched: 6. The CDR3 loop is CASSRSDRDYGYTF. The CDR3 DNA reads TGTGCCAGTAGCCGTTCGGACAGGGACTATGGCTACACCTTC.

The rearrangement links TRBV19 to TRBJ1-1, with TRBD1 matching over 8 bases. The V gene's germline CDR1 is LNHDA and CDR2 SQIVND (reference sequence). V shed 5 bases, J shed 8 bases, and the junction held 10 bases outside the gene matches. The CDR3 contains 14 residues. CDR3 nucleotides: TGTGCCAGTAGTCCGATGACAGGGGTTGGAGAAGCTTTCTTT. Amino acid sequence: CASSPMTGVGEAFF.

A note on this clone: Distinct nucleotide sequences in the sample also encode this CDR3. CDR3 residues: CASSSGGGYTF. The CDR3 nucleotides read TGTGCCAGCAGCTCAGGGGGCGGCTACACCTTC. The rearrangement joins TRBV7-2 to TRBJ1-2; 8 bases map to TRBD1. The germline CDR1 and CDR2 sequences are SGHTA and FQGNSA. This CDR3 has 11 residues. V lost 4 bases to trimming and J lost 8 bases; unmatched junction nucleotides: 0.

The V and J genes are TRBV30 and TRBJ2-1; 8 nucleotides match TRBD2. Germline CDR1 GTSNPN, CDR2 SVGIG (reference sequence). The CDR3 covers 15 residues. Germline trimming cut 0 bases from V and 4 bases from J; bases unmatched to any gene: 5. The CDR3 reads CAWSVLAGGYNEQFF. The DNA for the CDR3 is TGTGCCTGGAGTGTGTTGGCGGGGGGATACAATGAGCAGTTCTTC. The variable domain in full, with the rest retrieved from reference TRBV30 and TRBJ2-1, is SQTIHQWPATLVQPVGSPLSLECTVEGTSNPNLYWYRQAAGRGLQLLFYSVGIGQISSEVPQNLSASRPQDRQFILSSKKLLLSDSGFYLCAWSVLAGGYNEQFFGPGTRLTVL.

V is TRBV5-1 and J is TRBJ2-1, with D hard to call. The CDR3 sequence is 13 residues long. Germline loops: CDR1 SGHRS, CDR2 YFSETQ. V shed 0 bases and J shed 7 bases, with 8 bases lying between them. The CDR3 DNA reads TGCGCCAGCAGCTTGGGGGTGGAGAATGAGCAGTTCTTC. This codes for CASSLGVENEQFF.

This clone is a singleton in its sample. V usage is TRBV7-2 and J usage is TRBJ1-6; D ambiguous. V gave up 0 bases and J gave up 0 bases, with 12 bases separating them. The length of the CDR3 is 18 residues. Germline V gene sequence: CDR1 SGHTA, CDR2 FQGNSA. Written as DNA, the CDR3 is TGTGCCAGCAGCTTAGCGCCCTTCGAGTACTCCTATAATTCACCCCTCCACTTT. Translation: CASSLAPFEYSYNSPLHF.

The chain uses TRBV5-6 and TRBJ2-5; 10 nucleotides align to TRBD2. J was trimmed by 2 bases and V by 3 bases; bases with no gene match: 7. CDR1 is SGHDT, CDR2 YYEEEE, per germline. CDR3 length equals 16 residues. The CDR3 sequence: CASSYVAGGPQETQYF. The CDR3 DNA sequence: TGTGCCAGCAGCTACGTAGCGGGAGGACCTCAAGAGACCCAGTACTTC.